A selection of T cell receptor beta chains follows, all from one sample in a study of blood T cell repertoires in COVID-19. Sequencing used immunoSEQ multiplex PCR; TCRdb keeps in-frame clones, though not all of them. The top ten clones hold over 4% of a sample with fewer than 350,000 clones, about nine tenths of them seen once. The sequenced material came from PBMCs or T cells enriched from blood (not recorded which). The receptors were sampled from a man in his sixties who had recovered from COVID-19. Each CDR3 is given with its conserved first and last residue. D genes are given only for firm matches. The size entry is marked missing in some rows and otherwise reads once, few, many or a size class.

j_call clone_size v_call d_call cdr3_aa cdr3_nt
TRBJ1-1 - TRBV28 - CASSLLGPATGSPSEAFF TGTGCCAGCAGTTTATTAGGACCCGCCACAGGGAGTCCCTCTGAAGCTTTCTTT
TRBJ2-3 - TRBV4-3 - CASSQVRDTQYF TGCGCCAGCAGCCAAGTGAGGGATACGCAGTATTTT
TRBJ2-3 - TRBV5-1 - CASSQSTDTQYF TGCGCCAGCAGCCAGAGCACAGATACGCAGTATTTT
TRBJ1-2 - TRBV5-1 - CASSLVEGGYTF TGCGCCAGCAGCTTGGTAGAGGGTGGCTACACCTTC
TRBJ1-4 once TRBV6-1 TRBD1 CASSEYRTGRVTNEKLFF TGTGCCAGCAGTGAATACAGGACAGGGAGAGTAACTAATGAAAAACTGTTTTTT
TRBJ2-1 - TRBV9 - CASSVDGGSYNEQFF TGTGCCAGCAGCGTAGACGGCGGCTCCTACAATGAGCAGTTCTTC
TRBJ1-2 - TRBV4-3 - CASSQDQANYGYTF TGCGCCAGCAGCCAAGATCAAGCCAACTATGGCTACACCTTC
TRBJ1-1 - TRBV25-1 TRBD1 CASSAIPGQGAAEAFF TGTGCCAGCAGTGCAATCCCGGGACAGGGGGCCGCTGAAGCTTTCTTT
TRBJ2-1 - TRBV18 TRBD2 CASSPPNKRGYNEQFF TGTGCCAGCTCACCACCGAACAAGCGGGGATACAATGAGCAGTTCTTC
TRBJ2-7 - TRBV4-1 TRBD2 CASSQVSAGGPKYEQYF TGCGCCAGCAGCCAAGTCTCGGCGGGAGGGCCTAAATACGAGCAGTACTTC
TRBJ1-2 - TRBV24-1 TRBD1 CATSDSTGQLNGYTF TGTGCCACCAGTGATTCCACGGGACAGTTGAATGGCTACACCTTC
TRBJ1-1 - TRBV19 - CATFVYTEAFF TGTGCCACCTTTGTCTACACTGAAGCTTTCTTT
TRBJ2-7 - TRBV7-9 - CASSQGRGEQYF TGTGCCAGCAGCCAGGGGAGAGGCGAGCAGTACTTC
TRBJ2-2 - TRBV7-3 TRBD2 CASSPRTSGRIANTGELFF TGTGCCAGCAGCCCTCGGACTAGCGGGAGGATTGCGAACACCGGGGAGCTGTTTTTT
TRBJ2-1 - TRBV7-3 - CASSLEAHNEQFF TGTGCCAGCAGCTTAGAAGCCCACAATGAGCAGTTCTTC
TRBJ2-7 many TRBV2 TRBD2 CASYGTSGRYEQYF TGTGCCAGCTACGGGACTAGCGGCCGATACGAGCAGTACTTC
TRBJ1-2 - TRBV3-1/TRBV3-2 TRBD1 CASSSPTMTGGAF TGTGCCAGCTCTTCTCCAACCATGACAGGGGGCGCTTTC
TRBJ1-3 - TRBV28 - CASSSNHRASSGNTIYF TGTGCCAGCAGTTCCAACCACAGGGCGAGCTCTGGAAACACCATATATTTT
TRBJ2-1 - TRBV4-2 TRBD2 CASSQDQGGLAGPSSYNEQFF TGTGCCAGCAGCCAAGATCAAGGGGGACTAGCGGGCCCGAGCTCCTACAATGAGCAGTTCTTC
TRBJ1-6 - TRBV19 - CASSIINRKGNSPLHF TGTGCCAGTAGTATCATCAACAGGAAAGGGAATTCACCCCTCCACTTT
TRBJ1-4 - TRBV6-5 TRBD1 CASNYRGHGEKLFF TGTGCCAGCAATTACAGGGGGCACGGGGAAAAACTGTTTTTT
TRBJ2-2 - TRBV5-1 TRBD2 CASSYIAGLNTGELFF TGCGCCAGCAGCTATATAGCGGGACTGAACACCGGGGAGCTGTTTTTT
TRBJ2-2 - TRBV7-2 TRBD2 CASSPGLPNTGELFF TGTGCCAGCAGCCCGGGACTACCTAACACCGGGGAGCTGTTTTTT
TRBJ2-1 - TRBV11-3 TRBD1 CASSSKGTGGSFEQFF TGTGCCAGCAGCTCCAAGGGCACAGGGGGGAGCTTTGAGCAGTTCTTC
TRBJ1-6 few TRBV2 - CAAKQGYNSPLHF TGTGCCGCCAAACAGGGCTATAATTCACCCCTCCACTTT
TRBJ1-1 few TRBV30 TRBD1 CASHRGRGTEAFF TGTGCCTCACACAGGGGCCGGGGCACTGAAGCTTTCTTT
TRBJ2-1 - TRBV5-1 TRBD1 CASSLDRGEQFF TGCGCCAGCAGCTTGGACAGGGGTGAGCAGTTCTTC
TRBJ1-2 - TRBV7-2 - CASSFLQGHGYTF TGTGCCAGCAGCTTTCTACAGGGTCATGGCTACACCTTC
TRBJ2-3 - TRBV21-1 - CASSNRRGPTGLITDTQYF TGTGCCAGCAGCAATCGTAGGGGGCCGACAGGGTTAATCACAGATACGCAGTATTTT
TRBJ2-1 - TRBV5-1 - CASSLGAADSYNEQFF TGCGCCAGCAGCTTGGGGGCAGCTGATTCCTACAATGAGCAGTTCTTC
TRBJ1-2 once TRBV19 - CASSIRRRGGYGYTF TGTGCCAGTAGTATAAGGAGGAGGGGGGGCTATGGCTACACCTTC
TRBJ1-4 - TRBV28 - CASRSSGAGHEKLFF TGTGCCAGCAGATCCTCAGGGGCTGGGCACGAAAAACTGTTTTTT
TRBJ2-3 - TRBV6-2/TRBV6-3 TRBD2 CASSAGATQYF TGTGCCAGCAGTGCGGGAGCTACGCAGTATTTT
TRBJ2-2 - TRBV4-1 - CASSQRIYVGGTGELFF TGCGCCAGCAGCCAAAGAATATATGTCGGAGGCACCGGGGAGCTGTTTTTT
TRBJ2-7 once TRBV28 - CASSVTQSGYEQYF TGTGCCAGCAGCGTAACCCAAAGCGGCTACGAGCAGTACTTC
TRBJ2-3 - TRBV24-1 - CATSDFTERTDTQYF TGTGCCACCAGTGATTTTACGGAGAGGACAGATACGCAGTATTTT
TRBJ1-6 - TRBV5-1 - CASSLVDTHNSPLHF TGCGCCAGCAGCTTGGTGGACACTCATAATTCACCCCTCCACTTT
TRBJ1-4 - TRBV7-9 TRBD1 CASIVTGVPNEKLFF TGTGCCAGCATTGTGACAGGGGTTCCTAATGAAAAACTGTTTTTT
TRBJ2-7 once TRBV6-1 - CASSERRGFEGGGEQYF TGTGCCAGCAGTGAAAGAAGAGGGTTTGAGGGGGGAGGGGAGCAGTACTTC
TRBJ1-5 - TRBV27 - CASSLKFNQGQPQHF TGTGCCAGCAGTTTAAAGTTCAATCAGGGGCAGCCCCAGCATTTT
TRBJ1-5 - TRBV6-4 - CASSDRGDGQPQHF TGTGCCAGCAGTGACCGGGGGGACGGTCAGCCCCAGCATTTT
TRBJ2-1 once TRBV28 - CASGPGTPYNEQFF TGTGCCAGCGGCCCCGGGACACCCTACAATGAGCAGTTCTTC
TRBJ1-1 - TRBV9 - CASSTTGYTEAFF TGTGCCAGCAGCACAACAGGGTACACTGAAGCTTTCTTT
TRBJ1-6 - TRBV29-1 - CSVRETYNSPLHF TGCAGCGTTCGTGAGACCTATAATTCACCCCTCCACTTT
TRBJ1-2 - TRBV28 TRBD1 CASSLPPGQGAIYGYTF TGTGCCAGCAGTTTGCCGCCGGGACAGGGGGCAATCTATGGCTACACCTTC
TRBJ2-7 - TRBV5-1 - CASGITGEAGEQYF TGCGCCAGCGGTATAACAGGGGAGGCTGGCGAGCAGTACTTC
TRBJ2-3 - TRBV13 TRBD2 CASLGGSSTDTQYF TGTGCCAGCTTGGGGGGGTCTAGCACAGATACGCAGTATTTT
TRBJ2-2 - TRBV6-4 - CASSVYKNTGELFF TGTGCCAGCAGTGTGTACAAGAACACCGGGGAGCTGTTTTTT
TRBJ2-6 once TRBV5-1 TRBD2 CASSLEGPGRAWGANVLTF TGCGCCAGCAGCTTGGAAGGGCCAGGGAGGGCATGGGGGGCCAACGTCCTGACTTTC
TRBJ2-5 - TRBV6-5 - CASSYRSATGETQYF TGTGCCAGCAGTTATCGGTCCGCCACGGGGGAGACCCAGTACTTC
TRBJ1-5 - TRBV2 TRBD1 CASSGTGGGNQPQHF TGTGCCAGCAGTGGTACAGGGGGCGGCAATCAGCCCCAGCATTTT
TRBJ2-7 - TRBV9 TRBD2 CASSEDPGLAGSDEQYF TGTGCCAGCAGTGAAGACCCGGGACTAGCGGGATCCGACGAGCAGTACTTC
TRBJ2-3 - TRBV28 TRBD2 CASSTRRDGRMADTQYF TGTGCCAGCAGTACCCGACGGGACGGGAGGATGGCAGATACGCAGTATTTT
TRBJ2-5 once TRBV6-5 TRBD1 CASRFGQGPQETQYF TGTGCCAGCCGATTCGGACAGGGACCTCAAGAGACCCAGTACTTC
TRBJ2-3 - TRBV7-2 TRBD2 CASSYGLARTDTQYF TGTGCCAGCAGCTACGGACTAGCGCGCACAGATACGCAGTATTTT
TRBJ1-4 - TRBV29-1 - CSVEDSGSNEKLFF TGCAGCGTTGAAGATAGCGGGAGTAATGAAAAACTGTTTTTT
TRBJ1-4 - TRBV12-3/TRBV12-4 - CASSLATGTELFF TGTGCCAGCAGTTTAGCAACCGGGACTGAACTGTTTTTT